This TCR beta chain was found in a study of blood T cells in healthy people across ages. The germline gives CDR1 ENHRY, CDR2 SYGVKD. Between the trimmed V and J ends, which lost 0 bases and 0 bases, there was a span of 15 bases. The length of the CDR3 is 18 residues. The amount of total RNA extracted per sample was at least 6 micrograms. A few counts support this clonotype. Combining a sample-barcoded 5' primer with a J-beta primer mix, a second PCR ran for about 6 to 11 cycles. TCRdb reprocessed the 5' RACE reads with MiXCR, giving one entry per CDR3 protein. This table has 780,000 or so distinct CDR3 sequences, about 55% appearing once.

Sample: blood. This receptor was taken from a man older than 75 in good health. The chain uses TRBV10-3 and TRBJ2-1, with D possibly matching TRBD2 (6 bases). The chain's CDR3 is CAISESSVAATSYNEQFF. The CDR3 region has the DNA TGTGCCATCAGTGAGTCTTCGGTAGCGGCCACCTCCTACAATGAGCAGTTCTTC.